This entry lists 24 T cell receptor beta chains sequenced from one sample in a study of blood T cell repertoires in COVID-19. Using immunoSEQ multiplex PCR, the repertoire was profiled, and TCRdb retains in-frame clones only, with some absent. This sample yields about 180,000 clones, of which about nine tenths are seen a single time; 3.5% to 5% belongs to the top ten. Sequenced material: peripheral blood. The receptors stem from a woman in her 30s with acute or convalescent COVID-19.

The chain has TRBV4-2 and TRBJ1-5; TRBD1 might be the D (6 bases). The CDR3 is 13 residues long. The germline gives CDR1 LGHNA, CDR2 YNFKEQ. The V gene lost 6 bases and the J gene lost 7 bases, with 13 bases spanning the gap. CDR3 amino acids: CASSTGRTQPQHF. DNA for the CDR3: TGTGCCAGCAGTACAGGGAGAACCCAGCCCCAGCATTTT.

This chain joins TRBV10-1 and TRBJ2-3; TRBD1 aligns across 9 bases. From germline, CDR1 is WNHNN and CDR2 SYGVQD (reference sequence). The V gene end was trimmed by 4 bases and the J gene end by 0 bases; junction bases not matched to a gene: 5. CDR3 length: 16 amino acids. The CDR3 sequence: CASSGGQGRSTDTQYF. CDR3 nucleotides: TGCGCCAGCAGTGGTGGACAGGGGAGGAGCACAGATACGCAGTATTTT.

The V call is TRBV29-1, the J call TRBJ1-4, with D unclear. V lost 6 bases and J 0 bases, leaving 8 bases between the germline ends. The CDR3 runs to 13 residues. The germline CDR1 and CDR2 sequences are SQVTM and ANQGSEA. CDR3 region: CSVILSTNEKLFF. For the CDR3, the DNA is TGCAGCGTGATACTGTCAACTAATGAAAAACTGTTTTTT.

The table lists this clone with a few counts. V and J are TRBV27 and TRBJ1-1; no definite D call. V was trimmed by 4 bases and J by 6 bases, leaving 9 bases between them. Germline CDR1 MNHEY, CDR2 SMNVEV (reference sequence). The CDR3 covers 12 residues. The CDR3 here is CASSSGYSEAFF. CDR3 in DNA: TGTGCCAGCAGTTCCGGGTATTCTGAAGCTTTCTTT.

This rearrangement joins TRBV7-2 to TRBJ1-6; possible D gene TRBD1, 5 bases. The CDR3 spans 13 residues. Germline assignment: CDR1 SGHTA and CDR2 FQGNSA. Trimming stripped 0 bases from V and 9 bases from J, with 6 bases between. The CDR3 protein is CASSLAQGSPLHF. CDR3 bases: TGTGCCAGCAGCTTAGCCCAGGGTTCACCCCTCCACTTT.

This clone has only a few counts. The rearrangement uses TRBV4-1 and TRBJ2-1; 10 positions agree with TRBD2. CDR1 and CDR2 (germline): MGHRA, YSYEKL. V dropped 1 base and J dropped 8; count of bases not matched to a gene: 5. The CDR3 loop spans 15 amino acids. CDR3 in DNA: TGCGCCAGCAGCCAAGGAGCGGGAGGGCTTCATGAGCAGTTCTTC. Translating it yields CASSQGAGGLHEQFF.

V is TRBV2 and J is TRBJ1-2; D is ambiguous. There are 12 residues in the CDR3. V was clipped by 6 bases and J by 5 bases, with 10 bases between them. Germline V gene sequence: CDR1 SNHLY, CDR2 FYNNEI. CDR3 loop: CASRGSVYGYTF. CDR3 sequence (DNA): TGTGCCAGCAGGGGGAGTGTATATGGCTACACCTTC. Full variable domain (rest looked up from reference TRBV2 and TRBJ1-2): EPEVTQTPSHQVTQMGQEVILRCVPISNHLYFYWYRQILGQKVEFLVSFYNNEISEKSEIFDDQFSVERPDGSNFTLKIRSTKLEDSAMYFCASRGSVYGYTFGSGTRLTVV.

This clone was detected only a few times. CDR3 nucleotides: TGTGCCAGCAGCTTAGGGAGGATGAACACTGAAGCTTTCTTT. Protein: CASSLGRMNTEAFF. The V gene is TRBV7-2, the J gene TRBJ1-1; no clear D gene. The CDR3 runs to 14 residues. With 1 base removed from V and 0 bases from J, the gap between germline ends came to 6 bases. Looked up from germline, CDR1 is SGHTA and CDR2 is FQGNSA.

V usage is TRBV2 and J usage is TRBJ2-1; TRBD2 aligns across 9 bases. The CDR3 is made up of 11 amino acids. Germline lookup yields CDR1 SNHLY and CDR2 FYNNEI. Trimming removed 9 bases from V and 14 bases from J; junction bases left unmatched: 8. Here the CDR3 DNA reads TGTGCCAGTGGCGGGAGGGGATGGGAGTTCTTC. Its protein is CASGGRGWEFF.

Here the CDR3 DNA reads TGTGCCAGCGTGAGGGGGGAGGGTTACAATGAGCAGTTCTTC. Residues: CASVRGEGYNEQFF. The chain couples TRBV2 to TRBJ2-1; a possible D gene is TRBD2 (7 bases). Trimming removed 8 bases at V and 4 bases at J, with 15 bases between. Germline values: CDR1 SNHLY, CDR2 FYNNEI. There are 14 residues in the CDR3. The variable domain in full, with the rest retrieved from reference TRBV2 and TRBJ2-1, is EPEVTQTPSHQVTQMGQEVILRCVPISNHLYFYWYRQILGQKVEFLVSFYNNEISEKSEIFDDQFSVERPDGSNFTLKIRSTKLEDSAMYFCASVRGEGYNEQFFGPGTRLTVL.

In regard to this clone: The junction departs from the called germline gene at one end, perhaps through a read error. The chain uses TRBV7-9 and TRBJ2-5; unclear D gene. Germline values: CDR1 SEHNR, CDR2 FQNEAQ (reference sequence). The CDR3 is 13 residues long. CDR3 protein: CASSLALGETQYF. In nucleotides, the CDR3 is TGTGCCAGCAGTTTAGCCCTCGGGGAGACCCAGTACTTC.

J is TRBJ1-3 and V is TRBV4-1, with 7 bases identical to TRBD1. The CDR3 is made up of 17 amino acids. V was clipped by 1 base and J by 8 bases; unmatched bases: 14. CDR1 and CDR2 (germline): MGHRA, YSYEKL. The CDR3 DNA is TGCGCCAGCAGCCAAGCCATACAGGGGAATTGGAAGTACACCATATATTTT. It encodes CASSQAIQGNWKYTIYF.

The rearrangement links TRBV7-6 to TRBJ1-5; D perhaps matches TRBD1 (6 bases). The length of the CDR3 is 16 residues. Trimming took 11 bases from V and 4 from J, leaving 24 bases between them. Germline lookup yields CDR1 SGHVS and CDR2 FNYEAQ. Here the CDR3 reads CAPTGIIGQTNQPQHF. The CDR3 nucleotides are TGTGCCCCGACTGGTATCATTGGACAGACTAATCAGCCCCAGCATTTT.

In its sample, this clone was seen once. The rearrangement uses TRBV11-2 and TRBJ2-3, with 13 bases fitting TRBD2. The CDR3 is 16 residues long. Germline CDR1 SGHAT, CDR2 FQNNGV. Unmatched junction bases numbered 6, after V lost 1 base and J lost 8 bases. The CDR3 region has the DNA TGTGCCAGCAGCTTAGGGGGACTAGCGGGAAGAAGTACGCAGTATTTT. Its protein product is CASSLGGLAGRSTQYF.

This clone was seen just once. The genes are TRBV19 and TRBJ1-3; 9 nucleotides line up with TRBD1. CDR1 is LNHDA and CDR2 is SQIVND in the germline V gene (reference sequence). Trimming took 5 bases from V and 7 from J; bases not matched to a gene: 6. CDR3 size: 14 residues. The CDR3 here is CASSVQGARNTIYF. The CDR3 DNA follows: TGTGCCAGTAGTGTACAGGGGGCAAGGAACACCATATATTTT. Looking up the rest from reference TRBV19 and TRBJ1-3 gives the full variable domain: DGGITQSPKYLFRKEGQNVTLSCEQNLNHDAMYWYRQDPGQGLRLIYYSQIVNDFQKGDIAEGYSVSREKKESFPLTVTSAQKNPTAFYLCASSVQGARNTIYFGEGSWLTVV.

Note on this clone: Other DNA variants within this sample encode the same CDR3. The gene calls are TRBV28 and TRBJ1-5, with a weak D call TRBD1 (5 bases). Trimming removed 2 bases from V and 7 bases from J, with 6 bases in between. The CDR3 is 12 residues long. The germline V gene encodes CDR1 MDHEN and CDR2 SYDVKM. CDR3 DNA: TGTGCCAGCAGTTTAAGGGGACAGCCCCAGCATTTT. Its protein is CASSLRGQPQHF. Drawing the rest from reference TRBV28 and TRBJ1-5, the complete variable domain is DVKVTQSSRYLVKRTGEKVFLECVQDMDHENMFWYRQDPGLGLRLIYFSYDVKMKEKGDIPEGYSVSREKKERFSLILESASTNQTSMYLCASSLRGQPQHFGDGTRLSIL.

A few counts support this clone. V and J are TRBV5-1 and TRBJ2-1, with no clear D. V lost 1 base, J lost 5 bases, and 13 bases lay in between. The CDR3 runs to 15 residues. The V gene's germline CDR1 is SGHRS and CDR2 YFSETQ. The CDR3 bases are TGCGCCAGCAGCTTGTTCTGGCCAACCAACAATGAGCAGTTCTTC. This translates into CASSLFWPTNNEQFF.

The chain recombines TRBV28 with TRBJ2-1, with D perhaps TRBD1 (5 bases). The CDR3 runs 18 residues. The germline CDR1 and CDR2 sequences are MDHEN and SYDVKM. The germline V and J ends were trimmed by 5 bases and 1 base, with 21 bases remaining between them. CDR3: CASSPHPGLSNSYNEQFF. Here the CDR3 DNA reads TGTGCCAGCAGTCCTCACCCAGGGCTCTCAAATTCCTACAATGAGCAGTTCTTC.

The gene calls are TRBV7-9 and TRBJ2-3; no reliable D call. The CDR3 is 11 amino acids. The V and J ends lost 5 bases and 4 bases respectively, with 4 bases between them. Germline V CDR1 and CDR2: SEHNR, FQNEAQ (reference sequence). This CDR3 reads CASSVADTQYF. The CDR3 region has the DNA TGTGCCAGCAGCGTCGCAGATACGCAGTATTTT.

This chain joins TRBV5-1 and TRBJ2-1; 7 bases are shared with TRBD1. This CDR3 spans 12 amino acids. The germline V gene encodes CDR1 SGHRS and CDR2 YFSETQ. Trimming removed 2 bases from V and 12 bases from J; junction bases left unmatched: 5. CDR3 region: CASSFDRAPQFF. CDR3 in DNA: TGCGCCAGCAGCTTCGACAGGGCCCCGCAGTTCTTC.

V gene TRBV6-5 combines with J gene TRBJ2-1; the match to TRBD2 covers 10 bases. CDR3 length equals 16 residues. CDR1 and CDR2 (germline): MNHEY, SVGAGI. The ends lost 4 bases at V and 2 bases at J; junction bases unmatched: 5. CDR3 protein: CASSSTSGATYNEQFF. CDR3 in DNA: TGTGCCAGCAGTTCCACTAGCGGGGCCACCTACAATGAGCAGTTCTTC.

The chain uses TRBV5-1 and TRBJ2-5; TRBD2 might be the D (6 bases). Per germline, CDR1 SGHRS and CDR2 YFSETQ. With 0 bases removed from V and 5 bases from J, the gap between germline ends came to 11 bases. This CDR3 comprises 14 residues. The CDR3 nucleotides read TGCGCCAGCAGCTTGGATGGGGGACTGGAGACCCAGTACTTC. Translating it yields CASSLDGGLETQYF.

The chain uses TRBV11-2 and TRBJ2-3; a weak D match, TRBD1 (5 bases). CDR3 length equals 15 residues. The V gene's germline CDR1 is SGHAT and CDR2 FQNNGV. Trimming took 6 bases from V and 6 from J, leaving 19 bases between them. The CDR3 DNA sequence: TGTGCCAGCAGACCCATGGGTAGGGGATGGGATACGCAGTATTTT. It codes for CASRPMGRGWDTQYF.

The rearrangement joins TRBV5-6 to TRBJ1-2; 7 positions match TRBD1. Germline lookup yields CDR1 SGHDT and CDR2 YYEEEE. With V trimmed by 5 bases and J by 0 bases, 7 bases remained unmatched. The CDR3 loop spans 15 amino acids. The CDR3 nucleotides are TGTGCCAGCAGGTGGAAGGACAGGACTAACTATGGCTACACCTTC. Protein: CASRWKDRTNYGYTF.